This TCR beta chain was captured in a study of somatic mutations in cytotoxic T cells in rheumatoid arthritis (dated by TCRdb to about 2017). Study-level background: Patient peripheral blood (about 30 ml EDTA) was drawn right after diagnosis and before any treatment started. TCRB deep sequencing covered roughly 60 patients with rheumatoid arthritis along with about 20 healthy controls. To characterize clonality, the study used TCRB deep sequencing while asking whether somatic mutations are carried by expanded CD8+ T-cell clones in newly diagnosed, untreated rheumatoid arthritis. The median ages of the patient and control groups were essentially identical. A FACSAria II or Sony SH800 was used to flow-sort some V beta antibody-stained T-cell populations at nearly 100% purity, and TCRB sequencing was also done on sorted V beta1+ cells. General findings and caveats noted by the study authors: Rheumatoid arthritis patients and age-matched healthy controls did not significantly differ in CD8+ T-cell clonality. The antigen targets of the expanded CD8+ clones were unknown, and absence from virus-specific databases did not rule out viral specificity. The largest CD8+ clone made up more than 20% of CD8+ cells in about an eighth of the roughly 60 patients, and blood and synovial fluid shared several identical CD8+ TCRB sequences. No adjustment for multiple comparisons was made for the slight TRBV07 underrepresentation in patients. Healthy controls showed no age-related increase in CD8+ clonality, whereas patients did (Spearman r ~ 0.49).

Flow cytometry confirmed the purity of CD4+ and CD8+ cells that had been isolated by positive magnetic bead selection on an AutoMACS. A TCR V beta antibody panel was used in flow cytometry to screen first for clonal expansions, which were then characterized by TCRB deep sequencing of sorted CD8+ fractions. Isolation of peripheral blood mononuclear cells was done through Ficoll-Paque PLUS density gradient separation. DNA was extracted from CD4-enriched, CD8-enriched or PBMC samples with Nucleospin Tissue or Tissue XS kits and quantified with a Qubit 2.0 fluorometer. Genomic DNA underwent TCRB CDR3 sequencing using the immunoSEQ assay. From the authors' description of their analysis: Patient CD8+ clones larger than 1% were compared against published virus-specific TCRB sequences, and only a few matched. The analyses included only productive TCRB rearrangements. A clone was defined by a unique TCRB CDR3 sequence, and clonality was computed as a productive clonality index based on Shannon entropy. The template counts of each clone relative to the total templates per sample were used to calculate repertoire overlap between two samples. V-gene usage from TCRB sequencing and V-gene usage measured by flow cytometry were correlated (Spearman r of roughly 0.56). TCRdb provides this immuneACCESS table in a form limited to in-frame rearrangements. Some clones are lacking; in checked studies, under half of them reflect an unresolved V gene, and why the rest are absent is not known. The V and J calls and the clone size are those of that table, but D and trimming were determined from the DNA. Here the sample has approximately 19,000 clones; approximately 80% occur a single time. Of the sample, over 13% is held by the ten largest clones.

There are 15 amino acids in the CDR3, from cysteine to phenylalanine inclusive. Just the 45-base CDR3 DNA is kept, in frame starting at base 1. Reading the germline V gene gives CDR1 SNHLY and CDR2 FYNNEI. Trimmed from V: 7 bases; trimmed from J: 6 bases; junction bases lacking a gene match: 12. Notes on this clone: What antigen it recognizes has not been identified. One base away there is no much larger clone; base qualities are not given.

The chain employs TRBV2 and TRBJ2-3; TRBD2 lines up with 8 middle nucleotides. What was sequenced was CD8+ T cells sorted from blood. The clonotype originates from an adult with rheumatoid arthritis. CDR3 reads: CASKTGTRDPDTQYF. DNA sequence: TGTGCCAGCAAAACCGGGACTAGAGATCCTGATACGCAGTATTTT.